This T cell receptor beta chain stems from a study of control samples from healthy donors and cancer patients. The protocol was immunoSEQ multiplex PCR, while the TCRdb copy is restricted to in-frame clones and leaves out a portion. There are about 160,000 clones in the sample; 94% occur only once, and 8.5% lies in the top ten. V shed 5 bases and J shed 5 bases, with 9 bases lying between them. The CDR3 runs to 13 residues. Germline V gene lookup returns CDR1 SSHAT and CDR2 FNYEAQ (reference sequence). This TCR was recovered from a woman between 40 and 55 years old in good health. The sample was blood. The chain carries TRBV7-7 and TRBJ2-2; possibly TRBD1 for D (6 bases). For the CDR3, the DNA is TGTGCCAGCAGCCGTACAGGGACCGGGGAGCTGTTTTTT. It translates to CASSRTGTGELFF.